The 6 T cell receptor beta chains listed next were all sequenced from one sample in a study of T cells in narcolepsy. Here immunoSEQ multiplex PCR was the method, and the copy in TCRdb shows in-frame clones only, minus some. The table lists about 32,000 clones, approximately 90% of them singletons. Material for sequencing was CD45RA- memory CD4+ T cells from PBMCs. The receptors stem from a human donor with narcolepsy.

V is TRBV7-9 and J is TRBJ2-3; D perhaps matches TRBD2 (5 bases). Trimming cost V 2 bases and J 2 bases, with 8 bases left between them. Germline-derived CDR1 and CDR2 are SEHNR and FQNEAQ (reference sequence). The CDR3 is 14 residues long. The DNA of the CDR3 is TGTGCCAGCAGCTTAAGCGGATTCACAGATACGCAGTATTTT. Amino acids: CASSLSGFTDTQYF.

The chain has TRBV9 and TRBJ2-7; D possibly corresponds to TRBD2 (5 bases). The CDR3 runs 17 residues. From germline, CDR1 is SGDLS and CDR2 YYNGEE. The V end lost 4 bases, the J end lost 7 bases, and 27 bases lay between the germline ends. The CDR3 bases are TGTGCCAGCAGCCCCGGGGAGCACATGTTGATCTTTGAAGAGCAGTACTTC. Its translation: CASSPGEHMLIFEEQYF.

The CDR3 nucleotides are TGTGCCAGCAGCCAAGATGCAGACCCCAATCAGCCCCAGCATTTT. Its protein product is CASSQDADPNQPQHF. The rearrangement uses TRBV4-2 and TRBJ1-5; D is unclear. Germline assignment: CDR1 LGHNA and CDR2 YNFKEQ. The length of the CDR3 is 15 residues. Trimming cost V 0 bases and J 3 bases, with 9 bases left between them.

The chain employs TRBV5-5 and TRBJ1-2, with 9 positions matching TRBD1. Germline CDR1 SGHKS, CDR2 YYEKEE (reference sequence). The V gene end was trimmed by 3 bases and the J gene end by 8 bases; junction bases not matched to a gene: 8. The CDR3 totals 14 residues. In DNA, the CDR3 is TGTGCCAGCAGCTACGAGACAGGGGGGTACGGCTACACCTTC. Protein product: CASSYETGGYGYTF.

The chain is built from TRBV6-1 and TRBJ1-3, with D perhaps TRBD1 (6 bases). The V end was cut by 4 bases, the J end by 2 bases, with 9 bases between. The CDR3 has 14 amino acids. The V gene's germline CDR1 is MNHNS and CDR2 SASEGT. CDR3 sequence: CASSAGGPGNTIYF. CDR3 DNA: TGTGCCAGCAGTGCGGGGGGGCCTGGAAACACCATATATTTT.

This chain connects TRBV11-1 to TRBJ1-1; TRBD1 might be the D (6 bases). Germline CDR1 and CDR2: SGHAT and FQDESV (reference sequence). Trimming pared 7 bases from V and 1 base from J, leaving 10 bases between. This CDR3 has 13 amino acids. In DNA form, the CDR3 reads TGTGCCAGCACCCGACAGGCGAACACTGAAGCTTTCTTT. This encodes CASTRQANTEAFF.